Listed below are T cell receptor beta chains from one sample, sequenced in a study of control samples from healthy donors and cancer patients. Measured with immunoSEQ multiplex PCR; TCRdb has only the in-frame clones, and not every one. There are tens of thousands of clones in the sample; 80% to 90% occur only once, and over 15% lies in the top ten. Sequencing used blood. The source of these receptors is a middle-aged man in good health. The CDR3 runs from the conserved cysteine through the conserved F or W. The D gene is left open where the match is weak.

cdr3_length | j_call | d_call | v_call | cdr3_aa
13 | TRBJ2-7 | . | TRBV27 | CASRGPASYEQYF
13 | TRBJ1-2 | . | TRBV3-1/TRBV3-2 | CASSPHNNYGYTF
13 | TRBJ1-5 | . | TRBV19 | CASTLRLAQPQHF
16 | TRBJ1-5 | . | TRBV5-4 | CASSPVVQDSNQPQHF
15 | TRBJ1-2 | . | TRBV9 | CASSPDLGGSYGYTF
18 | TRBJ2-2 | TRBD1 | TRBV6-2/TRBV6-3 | CASSYNPRDRANTGELFF
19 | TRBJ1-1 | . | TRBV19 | CASSIAGIWQSPQNTEAFF
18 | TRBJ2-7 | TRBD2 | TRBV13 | CASSSDGVAGGRVYEQYF
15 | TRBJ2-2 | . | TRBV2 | CASSEDLGGAGELFF
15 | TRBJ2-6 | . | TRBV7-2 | CASSPVTSGANVLTF
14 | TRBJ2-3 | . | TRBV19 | CASSMEGSGDTQYF
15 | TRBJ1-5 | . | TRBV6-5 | CASSLTGPQAQPQHF
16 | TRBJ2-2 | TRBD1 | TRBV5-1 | CASSLPTGAATGELFF